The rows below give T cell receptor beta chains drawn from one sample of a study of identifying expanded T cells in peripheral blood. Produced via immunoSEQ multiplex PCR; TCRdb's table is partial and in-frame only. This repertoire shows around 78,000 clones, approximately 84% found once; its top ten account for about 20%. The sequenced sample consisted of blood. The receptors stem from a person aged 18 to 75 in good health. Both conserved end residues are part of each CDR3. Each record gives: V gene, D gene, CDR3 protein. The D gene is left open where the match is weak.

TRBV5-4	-	CASSFRETQYF
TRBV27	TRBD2	CASRTGLALNTGELFF
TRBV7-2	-	CASSFGGVANEQFF
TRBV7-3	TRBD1	CASSPRGQDSYEQYF
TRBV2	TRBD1	CASALSGQELYEQYF
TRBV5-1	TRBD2	CASSPGLAGESDTQYF
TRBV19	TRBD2	CASTQPGLAGATGELFF
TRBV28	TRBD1	CASSRRDREVLSSYEQYF
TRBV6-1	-	CASSEVLGPSTDTQYF
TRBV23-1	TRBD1	CASSRQGSSYEQYF
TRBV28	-	CASRPTTGTYEQYF
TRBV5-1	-	CASSPSGGSGLEAFF
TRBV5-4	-	CASNRRDSYNEQFF
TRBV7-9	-	CASRPLETQYF
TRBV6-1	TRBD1	CASSLTGETEAFF
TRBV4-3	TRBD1	CASSQVFDTTGGYEQYF
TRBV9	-	CASSPGGPGNEQFF
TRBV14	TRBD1	CASSRNRGDTQYF
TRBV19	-	CASSGGPFYEQYF
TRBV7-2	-	CASSVRVDQPQHF
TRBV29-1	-	CSVEPTVGGEKLFF
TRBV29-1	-	CSVDVDGYTF
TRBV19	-	CASSRDGAGQRSPLGKNIQYF
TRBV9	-	CASSVNLGGNEQFF
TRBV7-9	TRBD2	CAIPGLAETYTDTQYF
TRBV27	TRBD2	CASSSRLASFTDTQYF
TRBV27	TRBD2	CASSLSTVAGYNEQFF
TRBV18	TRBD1	CASSPGQGSSYEQYF
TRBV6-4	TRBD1	CATWDDRADYGYTF
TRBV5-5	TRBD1	CASSLAGWTGGFSGANVLTF
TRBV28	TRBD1	CASSQQGAVVYGYTF
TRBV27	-	CASSLGHGFEQYF
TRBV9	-	CASSATRTDTQYF
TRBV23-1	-	CASSHEPGEPGPPSYNEQFF
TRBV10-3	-	CATSPSYEQYF
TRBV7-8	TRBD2	CASSLAAGAGGNNEQFF
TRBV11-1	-	CASSLGVANTGELFF
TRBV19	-	CASSIVIWTSGATGELFF
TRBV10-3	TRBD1	CAISEFRPGQGMNTGELFF
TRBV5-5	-	CASSPRLGLDREQYF
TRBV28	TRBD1	CASSLGSIRGRVTGELFF
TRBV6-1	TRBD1	CAISPGTANTDTQYF
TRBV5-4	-	CASSANTYEQYF
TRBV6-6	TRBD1	CASSYSTGGETQYF
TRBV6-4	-	CASSDPQGKAFF
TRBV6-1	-	CASSEQGYQPQHF
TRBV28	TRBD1	CASSLLPSGGAINTIYF
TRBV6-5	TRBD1	CASSSRGPGNTIYF
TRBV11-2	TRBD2	CASSLAGGTDPGELFF
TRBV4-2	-	CASSQVAQASYNEQFF
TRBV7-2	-	CASSSGGSENTGELFF
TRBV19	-	CASSIAAGHTDTQYF
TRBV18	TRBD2	CASSFRTSGNSYNEQFF
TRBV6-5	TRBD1	CATSPDRGPGQPQHF